A single sample gave rise to the 17 T cell receptor beta chains below, sequenced in a study of naive and memory T cell subsets. Four PCR rounds used nested alpha and beta constant region primers plus the SP2 primer. Each CDR3 protein gets one entry after TCRdb re-called the UMI-ligation and nested PCR reads with MiXCR. The sample records some 40,000 distinct CDR3 sequences, roughly 9.6% being singletons. Sample treatment: skin biopsy from PPD injection site in Mantoux-positive individual. The library had UMIs added by 3' ligation of an oligonucleotide to TCR cDNA. This sample comprised skin, obtained from a tuberculin skin test site. Receptors were obtained from an adult in good health.

Of note for this clonotype: One end of the junction fails to match germline, which may point to a read error. This chain links TRBV6-5 with TRBJ1-2; no firm D call. This CDR3 is 14 amino acids long. CDR1 and CDR2 (germline): MNHEY, SVGAGI. This chain's CDR3 is CASSYKGAVYGDTF. The CDR3 DNA is TGTGCCAGCAGTTACAAAGGAGCAGTCTATGGCGACACCTTC.

This clonotype has only a few counts. The chain is built from TRBV20-1 and TRBJ2-2, with unresolved D. The CDR3 runs to 17 residues. CDR1 and CDR2 (germline): DFQATT, SNEGSKA (reference sequence). Trimming stripped 3 bases from V and 0 bases from J, with 17 bases between. CDR3 coding DNA: TGCAGTGCTAGGCCACCCCCAGGCCTCTCGAACACCGGGGAGCTGTTTTTT. It translates to CSARPPPGLSNTGELFF.

This chain links TRBV4-1 with TRBJ1-6; a possible D gene is TRBD1 (6 bases). The CDR3 loop spans 18 amino acids. Between the trimmed V and J ends, which lost 4 bases and 0 bases, there was a span of 16 bases. Germline V gives CDR1 MGHRA, CDR2 YSYEKL. The CDR3 sequence is CASSPDGQLSSYNSPLHF. CDR3 sequence (DNA): TGCGCCAGCAGCCCCGATGGACAGCTCAGCTCCTATAATTCACCCCTCCACTTT.

This clonotype was found many times. This chain uses TRBV11-2 with TRBJ2-2; possible D gene TRBD2, 6 bases. Germline CDR1 SGHAT, CDR2 FQNNGV. The CDR3 runs to 12 residues. The ends were cut back, 8 bases at V and 9 bases at J, with 13 bases in the middle. CDR3 nucleotides: TGTGCCAGCTGGGAGGCGGGCCGGGAGCTGTTTTTT. The encoded protein is CASWEAGRELFF.

The chain employs TRBV6-1 and TRBJ2-1, with 7 bases fitting TRBD1. This CDR3 has 13 amino acids. Germline V gene data show CDR1 as MNHNS and CDR2 as SASEGT. The ends lost 6 bases at V and 3 bases at J; junction bases unmatched: 2. The CDR3 is CASRGQYYNEQFF. The CDR3 nucleotides read TGTGCCAGCAGGGGACAGTACTACAATGAGCAGTTCTTC.

The chain has TRBV4-1 and TRBJ1-5; D is ambiguous. This CDR3 comprises 15 residues. The V end was cut by 2 bases, the J end by 5 bases, with 13 bases between. Germline CDR1 and CDR2: MGHRA and YSYEKL. CDR3 region: CASSQRSDWDQPQHF. The DNA for the CDR3 is TGCGCCAGCAGCCAAAGGTCGGATTGGGATCAGCCCCAGCATTTT.

The genes are TRBV28 and TRBJ2-7; D is possibly TRBD1 (6 bases). The CDR3 extends over 12 amino acids. Trimming shortened V by 4 bases and J by 4 bases, and 8 bases separated the two germline ends. Germline loops: CDR1 MDHEN, CDR2 SYDVKM. In DNA form, the CDR3 reads TGTGCCAGCAGTTCAGGGGCGTACGAGCAGTACTTC. It codes for CASSSGAYEQYF.

This clonotype was observed many times. The chain uses TRBV2 and TRBJ2-1, with TRBD2 matching over 14 bases. Germline-derived CDR1 and CDR2 are SNHLY and FYNNEI. J lost 5 bases, V lost 6 bases, and 9 bases had no gene match. This CDR3 spans 17 amino acids. CDR3 amino acids: CASRNRLAGGRDNEQFF. The CDR3 DNA follows: TGTGCCAGCAGGAACCGACTAGCGGGAGGGCGGGACAATGAGCAGTTCTTC.

The rearrangement links TRBV6-5 to TRBJ2-5; 8 bases line up with TRBD2. CDR1 is MNHEY, CDR2 SVGAGI, per germline. The CDR3 sequence is 14 residues long. Trimming removed 6 bases from V and 5 bases from J; junction bases left unmatched: 8. CDR3 region: CASRPGGAGETQYF. The CDR3 nucleotides are TGTGCCAGCAGGCCGGGGGGGGCCGGGGAGACCCAGTACTTC.

This clonotype was recorded at least ten times. The gene calls are TRBV9 and TRBJ2-1; 10 positions match TRBD2. V lost 0 bases, J lost 6 bases, and 3 bases stayed unmatched. Per germline, CDR1 SGDLS and CDR2 YYNGEE. The CDR3 totals 15 residues. CDR3 coding DNA: TGTGCCAGCAGCGTAGGAGCGGGGGGGCGCAATGAGCAGTTCTTC. It codes for CASSVGAGGRNEQFF.

In its sample, this clonotype was seen many times. The rearrangement joins TRBV12-3 or TRBV12-4 to TRBJ2-3; D not resolved. This CDR3 comprises 14 residues. Trimming took 4 bases from V and 6 from J, leaving 14 bases between them. This CDR3 reads CASSYNGPVDTQYF. As DNA, the CDR3 is TGTGCCAGCAGTTATAATGGGCCTGTGGATACGCAGTATTTT.

This clonotype is categorized as medium-sized. The V call is TRBV11-2, the J call TRBJ2-7; possibly TRBD1 for D (6 bases). The CDR3 covers 15 residues. Trimming took 5 bases from V and 0 from J, leaving 14 bases between them. From germline, CDR1 is SGHAT and CDR2 FQNNGV. CDR3 region: CASSNAGQSSYEQYF. Written as DNA, the CDR3 is TGTGCCAGCAGCAACGCCGGACAGAGCTCCTACGAGCAGTACTTC.

In its sample, this clonotype was seen many times. The V gene is TRBV20-1, the J gene TRBJ2-3, with D perhaps TRBD1 (5 bases). The V end lost 5 bases, the J end lost 0 bases, and 12 bases lay between the germline ends. This CDR3 has 14 residues. CDR1 and CDR2 (germline): DFQATT, SNEGSKA (reference sequence). This CDR3 is CSAVDRSSTDTQYF. The DNA of the CDR3 is TGCAGTGCTGTAGACAGATCTAGCACAGATACGCAGTATTTT.

Many counts were recorded for this clonotype. V is TRBV5-1 and J is TRBJ2-2; perhaps TRBD1 as D (6 bases). Per germline, CDR1 SGHRS and CDR2 YFSETQ. The V end was cut by 4 bases, the J end by 1 base, with 14 bases between. The CDR3 sequence is 16 residues long. The CDR3 nucleotides read TGCGCCAGCAGCCAGGGACACATGATGAACACCGGGGAGCTGTTTTTT. It yields the protein CASSQGHMMNTGELFF.

V and J are TRBV6-1 and TRBJ2-1; the match to TRBD1 covers 10 bases. CDR1 MNHNS and CDR2 SASEGT come from the germline V gene. The V segment lost 4 bases and the J segment 3 bases; nucleotides outside the gene matches: 0. This CDR3 is built from 14 residues. CDR3 region: CASSGTGGYNEQFF. DNA of the CDR3: TGTGCCAGCAGTGGGACAGGGGGCTACAATGAGCAGTTCTTC.

This clonotype has more than one count but fewer than ten. The chain joins TRBV5-1 to TRBJ2-5; D is perhaps TRBD1 (5 bases). The V gene lost 0 bases and the J gene lost 5 bases, with 11 bases spanning the gap. The germline V gene encodes CDR1 SGHRS and CDR2 YFSETQ. The CDR3 contains 14 residues. CDR3 in DNA: TGCGCCAGCAGCTTGGAGGCAGGGATGGAGACCCAGTACTTC. It is translated as CASSLEAGMETQYF.

This clonotype was observed a few times. V and J are TRBV2 and TRBJ2-7; the match to TRBD1 covers 9 bases. The CDR3 consists of 14 residues. V lost 6 bases, J lost 3 bases, and 6 bases stayed unmatched. CDR1 is SNHLY, CDR2 FYNNEI, per germline. The CDR3 spells CASSRQGVVYEQYF. The CDR3 DNA reads as TGTGCCAGCAGCCGACAGGGGGTTGTCTACGAGCAGTACTTC.